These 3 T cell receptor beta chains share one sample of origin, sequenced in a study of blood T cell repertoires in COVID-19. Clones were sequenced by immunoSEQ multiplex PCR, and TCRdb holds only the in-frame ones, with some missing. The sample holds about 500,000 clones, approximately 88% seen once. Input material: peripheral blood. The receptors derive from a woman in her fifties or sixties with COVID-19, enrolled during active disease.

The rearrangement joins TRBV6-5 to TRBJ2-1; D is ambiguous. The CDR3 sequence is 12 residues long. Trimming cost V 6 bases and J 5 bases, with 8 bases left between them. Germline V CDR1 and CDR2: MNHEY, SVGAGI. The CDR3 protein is CASSVTNNEQFF. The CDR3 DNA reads TGTGCCAGCAGCGTAACTAACAATGAGCAGTTCTTC.

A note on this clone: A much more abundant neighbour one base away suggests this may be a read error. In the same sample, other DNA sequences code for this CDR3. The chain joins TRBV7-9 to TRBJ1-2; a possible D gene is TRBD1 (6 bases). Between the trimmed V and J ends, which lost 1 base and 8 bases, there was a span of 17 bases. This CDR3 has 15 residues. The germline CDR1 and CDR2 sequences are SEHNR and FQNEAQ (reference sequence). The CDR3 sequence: CASSLVPNRVGGYTF. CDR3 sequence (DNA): TGTGCCAGCAGCTTAGTTCCGAACAGGGTCGGAGGCTACACCTTC.

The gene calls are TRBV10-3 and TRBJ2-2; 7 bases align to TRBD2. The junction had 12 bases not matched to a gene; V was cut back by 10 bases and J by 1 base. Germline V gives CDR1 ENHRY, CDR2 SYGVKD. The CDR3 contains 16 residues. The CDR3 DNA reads TGTGCCACCCAATCCGAAGGCGGGGGGAACACCGGGGAGCTGTTTTTT. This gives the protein CATQSEGGGNTGELFF.